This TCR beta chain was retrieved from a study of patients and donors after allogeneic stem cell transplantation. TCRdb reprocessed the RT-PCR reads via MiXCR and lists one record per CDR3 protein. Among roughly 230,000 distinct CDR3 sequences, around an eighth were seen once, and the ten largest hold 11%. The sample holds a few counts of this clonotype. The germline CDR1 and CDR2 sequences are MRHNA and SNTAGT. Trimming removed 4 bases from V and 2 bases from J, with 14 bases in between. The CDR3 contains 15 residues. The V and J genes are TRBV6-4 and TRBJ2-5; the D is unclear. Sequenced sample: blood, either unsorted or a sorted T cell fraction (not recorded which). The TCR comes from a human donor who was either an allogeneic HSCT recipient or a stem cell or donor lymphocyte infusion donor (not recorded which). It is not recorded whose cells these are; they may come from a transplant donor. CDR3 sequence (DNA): TGTGCCAGCAGTGCCCTTCGTGTAGGGCAAGAGACCCAGTACTTC. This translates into CASSALRVGQETQYF.